This T cell receptor beta chain appears in the sequencing data of a study of blood T cell repertoires in COVID-19. Profiling relied on immunoSEQ multiplex PCR, and the TCRdb table lists in-frame clones only, not all of them. The sample holds some 300,000 clones, approximately 90% seen once. Concerning this clone: This sample includes further DNA sequences coding for the same CDR3.

Germline V gene sequence: CDR1 LGHDT, CDR2 YNNKEL (reference sequence). Losses at the gene ends were 4 bases for V and 3 bases for J; bases not matched to a gene: 3. The CDR3 has 16 residues. This clonotype was sampled from a man in his thirties or forties who had recovered from COVID-19. The sequenced material came from PBMCs or T cells enriched from blood (not recorded which). V usage is TRBV3-1 (or the pseudogene TRBV3-2) and J usage is TRBJ2-1; TRBD2 matches at 13 bases. For the CDR3, the DNA is TGTGCCAGCAGCCCTTGGACTAGCGGGAGCTACAATGAGCAGTTCTTC. Translating it yields CASSPWTSGSYNEQFF.